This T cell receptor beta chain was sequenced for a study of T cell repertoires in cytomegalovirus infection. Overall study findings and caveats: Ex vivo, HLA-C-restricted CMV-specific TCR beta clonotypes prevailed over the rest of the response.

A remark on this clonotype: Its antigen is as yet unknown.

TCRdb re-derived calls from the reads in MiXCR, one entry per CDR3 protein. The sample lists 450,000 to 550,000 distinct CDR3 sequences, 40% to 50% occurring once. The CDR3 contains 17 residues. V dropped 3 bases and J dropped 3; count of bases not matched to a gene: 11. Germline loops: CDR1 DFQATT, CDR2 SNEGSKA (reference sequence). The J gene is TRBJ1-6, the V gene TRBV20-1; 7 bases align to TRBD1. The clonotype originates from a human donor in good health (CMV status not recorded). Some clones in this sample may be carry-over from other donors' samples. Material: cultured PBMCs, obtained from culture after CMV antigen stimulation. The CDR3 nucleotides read TGCAGTGCTAGGCCACAGGGGCTCTCAGTCTATAATTCACCCCTCCACTTT. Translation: CSARPQGLSVYNSPLHF.